Given below is one T cell receptor beta chain in context. These data come from a study of shared clonotypes between healthy human individuals. CD45RO-negative cells were positively selected for CCR7, leaving out terminally differentiated effector memory CD45RA+ cells. Some clones are missing from TCRdb's copy, which holds only in-frame ones; the method was immunoSEQ multiplex PCR. The sample has millions of clones; over 85% are singletons. V gave up 4 bases and J gave up 4 bases; unmatched junction bases: 13. The CDR3 loop spans 17 amino acids. Germline CDR1 reads SGHRS; CDR2 reads YFSETQ. The sequenced sample was naive CD8+ T cells sorted from blood. The chain is built from TRBV5-1 and TRBJ1-4, with 7 bases fitting TRBD1. The source is a man between 18 and 29 years old in good health. The CDR3 DNA is TGCGCCAGCAGCCCCCCGGGGAGGACAGGCGATAATGAAAAACTGTTTTTT. Translation gives CASSPPGRTGDNEKLFF.